This record looks at one TCR beta chain sequence and its context. Its antigen is still unknown. These data are taken from a study of CD8+ T cells in alopecia areata. This CDR3 comprises 13 residues. V shed 6 bases and J shed 2 bases, with 9 bases lying between them. The germline V gene has CDR1 SNHLY and CDR2 FYNNEI. Extracted RNA was reverse transcribed into cDNA, the sequencing template. Sequencing used immunoSEQ multiplex PCR; TCRdb keeps in-frame clones, though not all of them. The sample consists of 150,000 to 200,000 clones, 55% of them appearing once. General study points: Lesional scalp displayed greater clonality than normal scalp, most notably in alopecia totalis/universalis. Sequencing of scalp samples also captures resident alphabeta T cells of normal skin. Possibly because of HLA-related factors, TCR sharing was less clear across patients than in mice.

This rearrangement joins TRBV2 to TRBJ2-3; D might be TRBD1 or TRBD2, each matching 5 bases. The receptor was isolated from a human donor in good health. The sample was CD4+ T cells sorted from blood. CDR3 protein: CASSRDHTDTQYF. The CDR3, as DNA: TGTGCCAGCAGCCGGGACCACACAGATACGCAGTATTTT. Drawing the rest from reference TRBV2 and TRBJ2-3, the complete variable domain is EPEVTQTPSHQVTQMGQEVILRCVPISNHLYFYWYRQILGQKVEFLVSFYNNEISEKSEIFDDQFSVERPDGSNFTLKIRSTKLEDSAMYFCASSRDHTDTQYFGPGTRLTVL.